This T cell receptor beta chain was identified during a study of regulatory T cells in long-lasting Graves disease. About the study: Duration of antithyroid drug therapy among newly diagnosed Graves' patients was under 3 months.

According to the study, TCR beta libraries were built with iRepertoire HTBI primers and CDR3-region Arm-PCR. TCRdb independently ran MiXCR on the multiplex PCR reads; one entry per CDR3 protein. The sample lists about 430,000 distinct CDR3 sequences, roughly 15% occurring once. This CDR3 has 18 residues. Trimming took 2 bases from V and 0 from J, leaving 14 bases between them. CDR1 and CDR2 from the germline V gene are MNHEY and SVGEGT. This clonotype was picked up a small number of times. This sample's time point: newly diagnosed GD, antithyroid drugs for less than 3 months. Making the TCR library involved RNA that had been extracted from PBMCs. This sample was also put to use in a study of T cells in Graves' hyperthyroidism and ophthalmopathy. That work contributes: The patients, who ranged from 18 to 65 in age, presented with newly diagnosed hyperthyroidism lasting under 2 months. Most thyroid clonotypes expanded above 0.001 were also detected in blood.

Specimen: peripheral blood mononuclear cells (PBMCs), collected at new diagnosis, from a patient treated with antithyroid drugs. The clonotype originates from a woman in her 40s with Graves disease. The chain recombines TRBV6-2 or TRBV6-3 with TRBJ1-6, with a weak D call TRBD1 (5 bases). This CDR3 reads CASSYPKGLSSYNSPLHF. CDR3 DNA sequence: TGTGCCAGCAGTTACCCGAAGGGGTTGAGCTCCTATAATTCACCCCTCCACTTT.